What follows are 21 T cell receptor beta chains derived from one specimen sequenced in a study of OX40 agonist ivuxolimab in advanced cancers. Assay used: immunoSEQ multiplex PCR; TCRdb lists only in-frame clones, some missing. The sample includes 100,000 or so clones, approximately 94% of them seen just once. Sample: CD4+ or CD8+ T cells sorted from blood, taken in a trial of the OX40 agonist ivuxolimab. All receptors derive from an adult with an advanced solid tumor such as melanoma, head and neck, liver or kidney cancer.

The CDR3 loop reads CASSLATLGGNEQFF. In DNA form, the CDR3 reads TGTGCCAGCAGCTTAGCAACACTAGGTGGCAATGAGCAGTTCTTC. The chain has TRBV7-6 and TRBJ2-1, with D tentatively TRBD2 (5 bases). The CDR3 totals 15 residues. Germline CDR1 reads SGHVS; CDR2 reads FNYEAQ. V gave up 0 bases and J gave up 6 bases, with 12 bases separating them.

The genes are TRBV6-1 and TRBJ2-3, with 7 bases fitting TRBD2. With V trimmed by 7 bases and J by 5 bases, 9 bases remained unmatched. The CDR3 has 14 amino acids. CDR1 and CDR2 from the germline V gene are MNHNS and SASEGT. This CDR3 is CASTPLGGGDTQYF. CDR3 sequence (DNA): TGTGCCAGCACCCCCCTGGGGGGGGGAGATACGCAGTATTTT.

The chain employs TRBV5-6 and TRBJ1-2; weak D call: TRBD1 (6 bases). The germline V and J ends were trimmed by 4 bases and 1 base, with 11 bases remaining between them. The CDR3 extends over 14 amino acids. Germline assignment: CDR1 SGHDT and CDR2 YYEEEE. The CDR3 is CASSLGQNNYGYTF. The CDR3 region has the DNA TGTGCCAGCAGCCTAGGACAGAATAACTATGGCTACACCTTC.

The chain joins TRBV29-1 to TRBJ2-2; tentative D call: TRBD1 (6 bases). From germline, CDR1 is SQVTM and CDR2 ANQGSEA. V lost 3 bases to trimming and J lost 2 bases, with 10 bases between them. CDR3 length: 14 residues. In DNA, the CDR3 is TGCAGCGTTGACCCACAGGGAAACACCGGGGAGCTGTTTTTT. Protein product: CSVDPQGNTGELFF.

V is TRBV7-2 and J is TRBJ2-1, with 10 bases matching TRBD2. This CDR3 spans 16 amino acids. Trimming took 4 bases from V and 6 from J; bases not matched to a gene: 9. Germline V gene lookup returns CDR1 SGHTA and CDR2 FQGNSA. The CDR3 DNA reads as TGTGCCAGCAGCTACCCCCTAGCGGGAGCTGGCAATGAGCAGTTCTTC. Translating gives CASSYPLAGAGNEQFF.

The chain uses TRBV5-1 and TRBJ1-3; 12 nucleotides line up with TRBD1. This CDR3 has 17 residues. Germline V CDR1 and CDR2: SGHRS, YFSETQ. J gave up 0 bases and V 4 bases, and 5 bases lay outside the gene matches. The CDR3 coding sequence is TGCGCCAGCAGCATGGGGACAGGGGGCGTCTCTGGAAACACCATATATTTT. Residues: CASSMGTGGVSGNTIYF. Drawing the rest from reference TRBV5-1 and TRBJ1-3, the complete variable domain is KAGVTQTPRYLIKTRGQQVTLSCSPISGHRSVSWYQQTPGQGLQFLFEYFSETQRNKGNFPGRFSGRQFSNSRSEMNVSTLELGDSALYLCASSMGTGGVSGNTIYFGEGSWLTVV.

The chain carries TRBV6-5 and TRBJ1-2; D gene uncertain. CDR3 length: 11 residues. Trimming shortened V by 6 bases and J by 7 bases, and 9 bases separated the two germline ends. Germline CDR1 MNHEY, CDR2 SVGAGI. The CDR3 nucleotides read TGTGCCAGCAGCAGAGGTAGTGGCTACACCTTC. Amino acids: CASSRGSGYTF.

DNA of the CDR3: TGCGCCAGCAGGTCTGACAGGGGTCGACATTACGAGCAGTACTTC. Translation: CASRSDRGRHYEQYF. The chain links TRBV5-1 to TRBJ2-7; 8 bases fit TRBD1. The germline CDR1 and CDR2 sequences are SGHRS and YFSETQ. The V and J ends lost 5 bases and 4 bases, in that order; junction bases with no gene match: 11. The CDR3 is made up of 15 amino acids.

V usage is TRBV7-8 and J usage is TRBJ2-2, with 7 bases matching TRBD2. This CDR3 has 15 residues. The J segment lost 4 bases and the V segment lost 7 bases, leaving 9 bases of the junction unmatched. Per germline, CDR1 SGHVS and CDR2 FQNEAQ. The CDR3 loop is CASTGGRAGTGELFF. For the CDR3, the DNA is TGTGCCAGCACAGGAGGGAGGGCAGGCACCGGGGAGCTGTTTTTT.

The rearrangement uses TRBV5-1 and TRBJ2-7, with a tentative D call TRBD1 (6 bases). Germline-derived CDR1 and CDR2 are SGHRS and YFSETQ. The CDR3 covers 12 residues. Trimming took 4 bases from V and 6 from J, leaving 11 bases between them. The CDR3 coding sequence is TGCGCCAGCAGCCTACAGGGAACCGAGCAGTACTTC. Translating it yields CASSLQGTEQYF.

The rearrangement links TRBV4-3 to TRBJ1-4; D not resolved. CDR1 is LGHNA, CDR2 YSLEER, per germline. The CDR3 has 16 amino acids. With 0 bases removed from V and 7 bases from J, the gap between germline ends came to 15 bases. The CDR3 bases are TGCGCCAGCAGCCAAGATCTAAGAACGCGGGGTGAAAAACTGTTTTTT. The encoded protein is CASSQDLRTRGEKLFF.

This CDR3 is CASSYGTGNEKLFF. The CDR3 DNA reads TGCGCCAGCAGCTATGGGACCGGTAATGAAAAACTGTTTTTT. The chain uses TRBV4-3 and TRBJ1-4, with a tentative D call TRBD1 (5 bases). The CDR3 extends over 14 amino acids. Trimming pared 5 bases from V and 4 bases from J, leaving 11 bases between. Per germline, CDR1 LGHNA and CDR2 YSLEER.

This clone was recorded once. The CDR3 is CASSSDRDLSGYTF. In DNA form, the CDR3 reads TGTGCCAGCAGTAGCGACAGAGACCTCTCAGGCTACACCTTC. This chain connects TRBV6-5 to TRBJ1-2, with D tentatively TRBD1 (5 bases). The V end was cut by 5 bases, the J end by 8 bases, with 18 bases between. The CDR3 totals 14 residues. The germline gives CDR1 MNHEY, CDR2 SVGAGI.

The chain has TRBV18 and TRBJ1-1, with D possibly matching TRBD1 (6 bases). CDR3 length: 15 amino acids. CDR1 and CDR2 (germline): KGHSH, LQKENI. Trimming removed 2 bases at V and 4 bases at J, with 14 bases between. The CDR3 is CASSPGRGFGTEAFF. CDR3 sequence (DNA): TGTGCCAGCTCACCAGGGAGGGGGTTTGGCACTGAAGCTTTCTTT.

In DNA form, the CDR3 reads TGTGCCAGCAGCCCAGGGGGGTACTTAGGGGGCTGGGATGAGCAGTTCTTC. It translates to CASSPGGYLGGWDEQFF. This rearrangement joins TRBV11-3 to TRBJ2-1; a possible D gene is TRBD1 (7 bases). The ends were cut back, 5 bases at V and 8 bases at J, with 25 bases in the middle. This CDR3 has 17 amino acids. Germline values: CDR1 SGHNT, CDR2 YENEEA.

This sequence joins TRBV15 and TRBJ1-5; 10 nucleotides line up with TRBD1. Germline CDR1 and CDR2: LNHNV and YYDKDF (reference sequence). The CDR3 is 20 residues long. The junction had 13 bases not matched to a gene; V was cut back by 0 bases and J by 2 bases. The CDR3 DNA reads TGTGCCACCAGCAGAGATCCCCGACCCTCGGACAGGGGGGGCAATCAGCCCCAGCATTTT. Translating gives CATSRDPRPSDRGGNQPQHF.

The chain combines TRBV18 with TRBJ1-1, with TRBD1 as a possible D gene (6 bases). From germline, CDR1 is KGHSH and CDR2 LQKENI. The length of the CDR3 is 13 residues. Deletions cut 2 bases from V and 8 bases from J, with 12 bases between. In DNA form, the CDR3 reads TGTGCCAGCTCACCAGGGACATCCAGAGAAGCTTTCTTT. This translates into CASSPGTSREAFF. Supplemented by reference TRBV18 and TRBJ1-1, the full variable domain reads NAGVMQNPRHLVRRRGQEARLRCSPMKGHSHVYWYRQLPEEGLKFMVYLQKENIIDESGMPKERFSAEFPKEGPSILRIQQVVRGDSAAYFCASSPGTSREAFFGQGTRLTVV.

CDR3 residues: CASSTDSMGGELFF. CDR3 DNA: TGTGCCAGTAGTACGGACAGTATGGGCGGGGAGCTGTTTTTT. The gene calls are TRBV19 and TRBJ2-2; D may be TRBD1 (6 bases). Germline values: CDR1 LNHDA, CDR2 SQIVND (reference sequence). CDR3 size: 14 residues. V lost 4 bases, J lost 7 bases, and 13 bases lay in between.

This chain uses TRBV11-2 with TRBJ1-2, with TRBD1 identical over 7 bases. V lost 4 bases to trimming and J lost 3 bases; unmatched junction nucleotides: 5. The CDR3 has 14 amino acids. CDR1 is SGHAT, CDR2 FQNNGV, per germline. The CDR3 is CASSYRGSHYGYTF. The CDR3 DNA is TGTGCCAGCAGCTACAGGGGATCCCACTATGGCTACACCTTC.

The gene calls are TRBV5-6 and TRBJ1-5; unclear D gene. Trimming cost V 3 bases and J 7 bases, with 14 bases left between them. The CDR3 contains 14 residues. Germline CDR1 is SGHDT and CDR2 is YYEEEE. The CDR3 here is CASSYRRGGQPQHF. DNA of the CDR3: TGTGCCAGCAGCTACCGTCGGGGAGGGCAGCCCCAGCATTTT.

This rearrangement joins TRBV25-1 to TRBJ2-5, with D possibly being TRBD1 (5 bases). Germline CDR1 is MGHDK and CDR2 is SYGVNS. The CDR3 loop spans 14 amino acids. V shed 2 bases and J shed 5 bases, with 12 bases lying between them. The CDR3 sequence is CASSEGQGGETQYF. CDR3 nucleotide sequence: TGTGCCAGCAGTGAAGGTCAGGGTGGGGAGACCCAGTACTTC.